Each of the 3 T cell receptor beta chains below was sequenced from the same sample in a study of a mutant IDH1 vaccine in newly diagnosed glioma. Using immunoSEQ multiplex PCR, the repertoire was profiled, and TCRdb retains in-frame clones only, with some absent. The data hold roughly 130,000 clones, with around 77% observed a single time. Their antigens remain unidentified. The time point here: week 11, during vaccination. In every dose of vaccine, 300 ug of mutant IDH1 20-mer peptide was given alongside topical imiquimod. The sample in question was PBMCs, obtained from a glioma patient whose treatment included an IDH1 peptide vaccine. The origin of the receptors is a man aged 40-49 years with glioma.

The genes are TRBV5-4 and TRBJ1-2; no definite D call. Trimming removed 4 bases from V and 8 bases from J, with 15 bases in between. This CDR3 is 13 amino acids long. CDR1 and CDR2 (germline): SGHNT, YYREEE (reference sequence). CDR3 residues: CASSQTPMGGYTF. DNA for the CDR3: TGTGCCAGCAGCCAGACGCCGATGGGGGGCTACACCTTC.

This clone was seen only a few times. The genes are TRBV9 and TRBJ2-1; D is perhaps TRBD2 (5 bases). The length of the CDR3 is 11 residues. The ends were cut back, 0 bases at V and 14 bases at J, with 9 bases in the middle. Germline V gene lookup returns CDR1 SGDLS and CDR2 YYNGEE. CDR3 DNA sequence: TGTGCCAGCAGCGTAGAGCCGAGGGAGTTCTTC. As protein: CASSVEPREFF.

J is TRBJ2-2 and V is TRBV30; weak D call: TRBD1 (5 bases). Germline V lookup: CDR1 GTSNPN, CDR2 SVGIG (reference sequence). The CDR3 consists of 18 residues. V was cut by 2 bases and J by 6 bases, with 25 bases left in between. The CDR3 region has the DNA TGTGCCTGGAGTCGGGTATTATTGAGTGGGGCCCCCCCCGGGGAGCTGTTTTTT. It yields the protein CAWSRVLLSGAPPGELFF.